This T cell receptor (beta chain) was sequenced in a study of blood T cell repertoires in COVID-19. Clones were read by immunoSEQ multiplex PCR, and TCRdb kept only the in-frame ones, dropping some. The sample lists roughly 500,000 clones; approximately 89% were seen once. The CDR3 sequence is 15 residues long. Per the germline V gene, CDR1 is LGHNA and CDR2 is YNFKEQ. V lost 1 base to trimming and J lost 8 bases, with 15 bases between them. The sample consisted of peripheral blood. This receptor was taken from a man younger than 35 with COVID-19, enrolled during active disease. The chain combines TRBV4-2 with TRBJ1-3; a weak D match, TRBD1 (5 bases). The CDR3 coding sequence is TGTGCCAGCAGCCAAGGGGAGGGGTTGGGGTACACCATATATTTT. Protein sequence: CASSQGEGLGYTIYF.